The 8 T cell receptor beta chains given below trace back to one sample, sequenced in a study of T cell repertoires in cytomegalovirus infection. In TCRdb, the reads were re-called with MiXCR into one record per CDR3 protein. The data show over 450,000 distinct CDR3 sequences, with about 11% seen just once and around 9.6% held by the top ten. The sample comprised PBMCs. Receptors originate from a human donor in good health (CMV status not recorded). Some clones in this sample may be carry-over from other donors' samples.

This clonotype has a handful of counts. This chain connects TRBV5-1 to TRBJ1-5; D is perhaps TRBD1 (5 bases). There are 14 residues in the CDR3. The V gene's germline CDR1 is SGHRS and CDR2 YFSETQ. V lost 0 bases, J lost 6 bases, and 10 bases lay in between. CDR3 in amino acids: CASSLGPGLQPQHF. In nucleotides, the CDR3 is TGCGCCAGCAGCTTGGGGCCAGGGCTTCAGCCCCAGCATTTT.

This clonotype showed up many times. The chain joins TRBV7-8 to TRBJ2-3, with 10 bases fitting TRBD2. V lost 5 bases, J lost 0 bases, and 5 bases stayed unmatched. CDR1 and CDR2 (germline): SGHVS, FQNEAQ. This CDR3 comprises 16 residues. CDR3 protein: CASSAGTSASTDTQYF. The CDR3, as DNA: TGTGCCAGCAGCGCCGGGACTAGCGCAAGCACAGATACGCAGTATTTT.

This clonotype was counted at least ten times. V and J are TRBV20-1 and TRBJ1-2, with D possibly being TRBD1 (5 bases). Trimming took off 2 bases at V and 7 bases at J, with 17 bases between the two ends. Germline V CDR1 and CDR2: DFQATT, SNEGSKA (reference sequence). The CDR3 consists of 14 residues. This CDR3 reads CSARPSLAGFGYTF. CDR3 coding DNA: TGCAGTGCTAGACCCTCGTTAGCAGGGTTTGGCTACACCTTC.

In this sample, this clonotype turned up a few times. V is TRBV9 and J is TRBJ1-2, with D maybe TRBD1 (6 bases). The CDR3 totals 14 residues. Trimming removed 4 bases at V and 4 bases at J, with 14 bases between. Germline V CDR1 and CDR2: SGDLS, YYNGEE. The CDR3 sequence is CASSPAGGGYGYTF. The CDR3 nucleotides read TGTGCCAGCAGCCCCGCGGGGGGCGGCTATGGCTACACCTTC.

The table lists this clonotype with many counts. CDR3 in DNA: TGTGCCAGCAGCCCCGGACAGATTTTAGTAACAGATACGCAGTATTTT. Protein: CASSPGQILVTDTQYF. The chain joins TRBV2 to TRBJ2-3, with D perhaps TRBD1 (6 bases). From germline, CDR1 is SNHLY and CDR2 FYNNEI. This CDR3 has 16 amino acids. Trimming removed 6 bases at V and 3 bases at J, with 19 bases between.

V gene TRBV6-2 or TRBV6-3 combines with J gene TRBJ1-5; no firm D call. The germline V gene encodes CDR1 MNHEY and CDR2 SVGEGT. The CDR3 covers 12 residues. V was cut by 7 bases and J by 0 bases, with 4 bases left in between. The CDR3 loop is CASTDSNQPQHF. The CDR3, as DNA: TGTGCCAGCACTGATAGCAATCAGCCCCAGCATTTT.

The gene calls are TRBV19 and TRBJ2-3; D is undetermined. The V and J ends lost 3 bases and 4 bases respectively, with 8 bases between them. From germline, CDR1 is LNHDA and CDR2 SQIVND (reference sequence). This CDR3 contains 13 residues. CDR3 sequence reads: CASSITVADTQYF. In DNA form, the CDR3 reads TGTGCCAGTAGTATTACGGTTGCAGATACGCAGTATTTT.

This clonotype was seen at least ten times. V is TRBV6-1 and J is TRBJ1-5; 10 bases are shared with TRBD1. CDR3 length equals 14 residues. Germline loops: CDR1 MNHNS, CDR2 SASEGT. The junction had 7 bases not matched to a gene; V was cut back by 10 bases and J by 4 bases. The CDR3 DNA reads as TGTGCCACCGTCCAGGGACAGGGGAATCAGCCCCAGCATTTT. Translating gives CATVQGQGNQPQHF.